The clone carrying this T cell receptor beta chain was seen a few times. Its antigen is as yet unknown. Via MiXCR, TCRdb re-called the 5' RACE reads, giving one row per CDR3 protein. The sample records 250,000 or so distinct CDR3 sequences, about 8.3% being singletons. V was clipped by 4 bases and J by 6 bases; unmatched bases: 3. CDR3 length: 15 residues. Germline CDR1 and CDR2: SEHNR and FQNEAQ (reference sequence). Everyone who donated was a healthy Caucasian. This specimen comes from a study of identical twins. Whole-study results and caveats: The study based its conclusions on cross-sectional statistical analysis and did not follow the same donors. While abundant cord blood beta clonotypes carried fewer insertions, memory repertoires showed no such pattern.

This sample was shared with a second study, whose subject was yellow fever vaccine responses in identical twins.

This TCR came from a woman under 30 in good health. Sequenced: CD8+ T cells sorted from blood. V and J are TRBV7-9 and TRBJ2-1; 13 nucleotides agree with TRBD2. The CDR3 loop reads CASSSGLAGFNEQFF. The CDR3 nucleotides are TGTGCCAGCAGCTCGGGACTAGCGGGATTCAATGAGCAGTTCTTC. Supplemented by reference TRBV7-9 and TRBJ2-1, the full variable domain reads DTGVSQNPRHKITKRGQNVTFRCDPISEHNRLYWYRQTLGQGPEFLTYFQNEAQLEKSRLLSDRFSAERPKGSFSTLEIQRTEQGDSAMYLCASSSGLAGFNEQFFGPGTRLTVL.